This TCR beta chain emerged from a study of T cell responses to AZD1222 COVID-19 vaccine. About this clone: The antigen is undetermined.

Some clones are missing from TCRdb's copy, which holds only in-frame ones; the method was immunoSEQ multiplex PCR. The table records roughly 150,000 clones, about 90% of them present only once. Trimming cost V 3 bases and J 1 base, with 12 bases left between them. CDR1 is LNHDA, CDR2 SQIVND, per germline (reference sequence). The CDR3 contains 15 residues. Study-wide findings and caveats: Within unmutated variant regions lay the reported targets of nearly half of spike-specific TCRs. Baseline testing showed seropositivity in only a handful of AZD1222 recipients. Spike-specific TCR breadth and depth went up after people got two AZD1222 doses. In all cases, repertoires were sampled only after the peak T cell response.

The sequence derives from an adult in good health. The sample in question was peripheral blood, obtained on day 0 of AZD1222 vaccination. The chain couples TRBV19 to TRBJ1-1, with D possibly TRBD1 on 5 matching bases. The CDR3 spells CASSITREGNTEAFF. The CDR3 DNA follows: TGTGCCAGTAGTATCACCAGGGAAGGGAACACTGAAGCTTTCTTT.